Below, 30 T cell receptor beta chains from the same sample are listed, as sequenced in a study of long-term antiretroviral therapy in people with HIV. A v3.0 immunoSEQ assay was performed at survey level. Sequencing was performed with immunoSEQ multiplex PCR; in TCRdb, only in-frame clones are kept and a portion is missing. The table has fewer than 40,000 clones, 70% to 90% seen once. Sequenced here: unsorted PBMCs, sampled just before starting antiretroviral therapy. Source of these receptors: a woman under 30 with HIV.

This clone was seen only a few times. The chain links TRBV5-1 to TRBJ2-2, with D unresolved. V gave up 8 bases and J gave up 5 bases, with 10 bases separating them. Per germline, CDR1 SGHRS and CDR2 YFSETQ. CDR3 length equals 12 residues. CDR3 loop: CASLTRTGELFF. In DNA, the CDR3 is TGCGCCAGTCTGACACGAACCGGGGAGCTGTTTTTT.

The chain joins TRBV9 to TRBJ2-1; 7 nucleotides agree with TRBD1. Germline V gene sequence: CDR1 SGDLS, CDR2 YYNGEE. This CDR3 has 15 amino acids. Trimming at V came to 0 bases and at J to 5 bases, leaving 5 bases not matched to a gene. The CDR3 DNA reads as TGTGCCAGCAGCGTAGAGACAGGGTTTCACAATGAGCAGTTCTTC. Translation gives CASSVETGFHNEQFF.

The rearrangement joins TRBV7-6 to TRBJ2-1; D is tentatively TRBD1 or TRBD2 (6 bases each). The CDR3 extends over 12 amino acids. The germline V gene encodes CDR1 SGHVS and CDR2 FNYEAQ. V was cut by 6 bases and J by 7 bases, with 10 bases left in between. The CDR3 sequence: CASSTGRNEQFF. The CDR3 bases are TGTGCCAGCAGTACAGGGAGGAATGAGCAGTTCTTC.

The V and J genes are TRBV5-1 and TRBJ2-3; no clear D gene. V was pared by 0 bases and J by 4 bases, with 12 bases between. The CDR3 has 15 residues. Germline-derived CDR1 and CDR2 are SGHRS and YFSETQ. CDR3 residues: CASSLEALTPDTQYF. In nucleotides, the CDR3 is TGCGCCAGCAGCTTGGAGGCCTTGACCCCAGATACGCAGTATTTT.

The gene calls are TRBV28 and TRBJ2-1; D perhaps matches TRBD2 (7 bases). In germline, CDR1 is MDHEN, CDR2 SYDVKM. The CDR3 has 16 residues. Trimming took off 2 bases at V and 1 base at J, with 12 bases between the two ends. The CDR3 coding sequence is TGTGCCAGCAGTTTAGTGGGAGGGGGTTCCTACAATGAGCAGTTCTTC. It encodes CASSLVGGGSYNEQFF.

The rearrangement uses TRBV4-1 and TRBJ1-5; D not certain. Germline V gene lookup returns CDR1 MGHRA and CDR2 YSYEKL. The CDR3 consists of 20 residues. Trimming took 1 base from V and 3 from J, leaving 25 bases between them. CDR3 bases: TGCGCCAGCAGCCAAGCAAGGAATCCGGCCCTCGTCTTGGCCAATCAGCCCCAGCATTTT. As protein: CASSQARNPALVLANQPQHF.

The chain combines TRBV5-1 with TRBJ2-5; 7 bases align to TRBD1. CDR3 size: 14 residues. V dropped 5 bases and J dropped 4; count of bases not matched to a gene: 8. Germline lookup yields CDR1 SGHRS and CDR2 YFSETQ. The CDR3 DNA reads as TGCGCCAGCAGATGGACAGGAGAGGGAGAGACCCAGTACTTC. Translation: CASRWTGEGETQYF.

The V and J genes are TRBV28 and TRBJ1-2; D unclear. There are 16 residues in the CDR3. Germline V lookup: CDR1 MDHEN, CDR2 SYDVKM. Trimming stripped 4 bases from V and 4 bases from J, with 19 bases between. CDR3 bases: TGTGCCAGCAGTTCGTCAGACCTAGTCGTAGCCTATGGCTACACCTTC. This codes for CASSSSDLVVAYGYTF.

The sample holds one count of this clone. This sequence joins TRBV2 and TRBJ1-4, with D tentatively TRBD1 (5 bases). Trimming removed 7 bases at V and 3 bases at J, with 18 bases between. Germline assignment: CDR1 SNHLY and CDR2 FYNNEI. This CDR3 region has 16 residues. The CDR3 spells CASTLLEGLPNEKLFF. CDR3 nucleotides: TGTGCCAGCACCCTTCTGGAGGGACTGCCTAATGAAAAACTGTTTTTT.

This clone appeared once. The J gene is TRBJ2-5, the V gene TRBV6-5, with TRBD1 matching 9 bases. There are 15 residues in the CDR3. Unmatched junction bases numbered 4, after V lost 2 bases and J lost 3 bases. The germline CDR1 and CDR2 sequences are MNHEY and SVGAGI. CDR3 DNA: TGTGCCAGCAGTTACGGGACAGGGTGGGAAGAGACCCAGTACTTC. Protein product: CASSYGTGWEETQYF.

The chain joins TRBV15 to TRBJ1-5; the D is unclear. This CDR3 spans 14 amino acids. With 7 bases removed from V and 2 bases from J, the gap between germline ends came to 12 bases. Germline V CDR1 and CDR2: LNHNV, YYDKDF (reference sequence). The chain's CDR3 is CATTEGRGNQPQHF. CDR3 in DNA: TGTGCCACCACGGAGGGAAGAGGCAATCAGCCCCAGCATTTT. The full variable domain, its missing parts supplied by reference TRBV15 and TRBJ1-5, is DAMVIQNPRYQVTQFGKPVTLSCSQTLNHNVMYWYQQKSSQAPKLLFHYYDKDFNNEADTPDNFQSRRPNTSFCFLDIRSPGLGDTAMYLCATTEGRGNQPQHFGDGTRLSIL.

The CDR3 sequence: CASSLATTGTTTYEQYF. Here the CDR3 DNA reads TGTGCCAGTAGTTTAGCGACCACAGGGACCACTACCTACGAGCAGTACTTC. The J gene is TRBJ2-7, the V gene TRBV19, with D possibly being TRBD1 (6 bases). V was cut by 5 bases and J by 2 bases, with 22 bases left in between. The CDR3 extends over 17 amino acids. Germline loops: CDR1 LNHDA, CDR2 SQIVND (reference sequence).

The chain carries TRBV7-8 and TRBJ2-7, with D possibly being TRBD1 (7 bases). From germline, CDR1 is SGHVS and CDR2 FQNEAQ. Trimming took off 5 bases at V and 5 bases at J, with 16 bases between the two ends. The CDR3 has 14 residues. The CDR3 spells CASSHRQGGNEQYF. CDR3 DNA: TGTGCCAGCAGCCACCGACAGGGAGGCAACGAGCAGTACTTC.

This chain links TRBV7-8 with TRBJ2-1; D gene unclear. Deletions cut 10 bases from V and 7 bases from J, with 14 bases between. The CDR3 consists of 12 residues. Looked up from germline, CDR1 is SGHVS and CDR2 is FQNEAQ. DNA for the CDR3: TGTGCCACCTCGGGTTTGGAAAATGAGCAGTTCTTC. Protein product: CATSGLENEQFF.

V is TRBV2 and J is TRBJ2-1, with no clear D. The ends were cut back, 6 bases at V and 0 bases at J, with 9 bases in the middle. Germline V lookup: CDR1 SNHLY, CDR2 FYNNEI. This CDR3 has 14 amino acids. The CDR3 sequence: CASRWESSYNEQFF. The CDR3 coding sequence is TGTGCCAGCAGGTGGGAAAGCTCCTACAATGAGCAGTTCTTC. Filled out from reference TRBV2 and TRBJ2-1, the complete variable domain reads EPEVTQTPSHQVTQMGQEVILRCVPISNHLYFYWYRQILGQKVEFLVSFYNNEISEKSEIFDDQFSVERPDGSNFTLKIRSTKLEDSAMYFCASRWESSYNEQFFGPGTRLTVL.

The chain has TRBV9 and TRBJ1-5; D unresolved. Germline CDR1 and CDR2: SGDLS and YYNGEE. This CDR3 spans 15 amino acids. V lost 0 bases, J lost 0 bases, and 7 bases lay in between. CDR3 in DNA: TGTGCCAGCAGCGTAGACGACTATAGCAATCAGCCCCAGCATTTT. Amino acid sequence: CASSVDDYSNQPQHF. The full variable domain, rest sourced from reference TRBV9 and TRBJ1-5, is DSGVTQTPKHLITATGQRVTLRCSPRSGDLSVYWYQQSLDQGLQFLIQYYNGEERAKGNILERFSAQQFPDLHSELNLSSLELGDSALYFCASSVDDYSNQPQHFGDGTRLSIL.

The chain couples TRBV18 to TRBJ1-3; the D gene is possibly TRBD1 (6 bases). Trimming removed 0 bases at V and 11 bases at J, with 14 bases between. Germline V gene data show CDR1 as KGHSH and CDR2 as LQKENI. This CDR3 contains 14 residues. CDR3 residues: CASSPPAGETAIYF. The CDR3 DNA reads TGTGCCAGCTCACCACCGGCAGGGGAAACCGCCATATATTTT. The full variable domain, rest sourced from reference TRBV18 and TRBJ1-3, is NAGVMQNPRHLVRRRGQEARLRCSPMKGHSHVYWYRQLPEEGLKFMVYLQKENIIDESGMPKERFSAEFPKEGPSILRIQQVVRGDSAAYFCASSPPAGETAIYFGEGSWLTVV.

V usage is TRBV10-1 and J usage is TRBJ2-1; 7 bases agree with TRBD2. The junction had 5 bases not matched to a gene; V was cut back by 3 bases and J by 3 bases. Germline values: CDR1 WNHNN, CDR2 SYGVQD (reference sequence). The CDR3 runs to 15 residues. CDR3 in DNA: TGCGCCAGCAGTGAACTAGCGTCAGACTACAATGAGCAGTTCTTC. Its protein product is CASSELASDYNEQFF.

The chain employs TRBV19 and TRBJ2-1, with 14 nucleotides matching TRBD2. Germline CDR1 is LNHDA and CDR2 is SQIVND (reference sequence). The CDR3 contains 18 residues. V lost 3 bases, J lost 7 bases, and 11 bases stayed unmatched. CDR3: CASSIRGLAGESRNEQFF. The CDR3 region has the DNA TGTGCCAGTAGTATTAGGGGACTAGCGGGAGAGAGCCGAAATGAGCAGTTCTTC.

The chain recombines TRBV10-1 with TRBJ1-6; D is possibly TRBD1 (5 bases). CDR1 is WNHNN and CDR2 is SYGVQD in the germline V gene (reference sequence). V was shortened by 0 bases and J by 0 bases, with 15 bases between the two germline ends. The CDR3 covers 19 residues. In DNA form, the CDR3 reads TGCGCCAGCAGTGAGTCGGGACTCGCCCACAGCTCCTATAATTCACCCCTCCACTTT. Protein: CASSESGLAHSSYNSPLHF.

This chain uses TRBV28 with TRBJ2-2; 12 bases are shared with TRBD2. This CDR3 is 16 amino acids long. The trim removed 5 bases at V and 3 bases at J, leaving 4 bases unmatched. CDR1 MDHEN and CDR2 SYDVKM come from the germline V gene. This CDR3 is CASSRLAGEYTGELFF. CDR3 bases: TGTGCCAGCAGTCGACTAGCGGGAGAGTACACCGGGGAGCTGTTTTTT.

CDR3 amino acids: CASSLTGGRTYNEQFF. Here the CDR3 DNA reads TGTGCCAGCAGCTTAACTGGAGGGAGGACCTACAATGAGCAGTTCTTC. The chain has TRBV7-3 and TRBJ2-1; D possibly corresponds to TRBD2 (6 bases). V lost 0 bases and J 2 bases, leaving 11 bases between the germline ends. This CDR3 has 16 amino acids. Per the germline V gene, CDR1 is SGHTA and CDR2 is FQGTGA.

This chain connects TRBV6-5 to TRBJ1-1; possibly TRBD1 for D (6 bases). This CDR3 region has 16 residues. From germline, CDR1 is MNHEY and CDR2 SVGAGI. Between the trimmed V and J ends, which lost 0 bases and 3 bases, there was a span of 14 bases. CDR3 in amino acids: CASSYSFQGLDTEAFF. The CDR3 DNA follows: TGTGCCAGCAGTTACTCATTTCAGGGGCTGGACACTGAAGCTTTCTTT.

This clone was observed a few times. The chain combines TRBV19 with TRBJ1-4, with a possible D match to TRBD1 (5 bases). Germline V CDR1 and CDR2: LNHDA, SQIVND (reference sequence). V was cut by 4 bases and J by 4 bases, with 10 bases left in between. The CDR3 is 14 amino acids. Here the CDR3 DNA reads TGTGCCAGTAGTAAGGGACGGGGTAATGAAAAACTGTTTTTT. Amino acid sequence: CASSKGRGNEKLFF.

The chain is built from TRBV7-8 and TRBJ2-7; 8 positions match TRBD2. V shed 7 bases, J shed 1 base, and the junction held 9 bases outside the gene matches. This CDR3 region has 15 residues. In germline, CDR1 is SGHVS, CDR2 FQNEAQ. The chain's CDR3 is CASIGGTRGSYEQYF. Here the CDR3 DNA reads TGTGCCAGCATCGGCGGGACTAGGGGTTCCTACGAGCAGTACTTC.

This chain links TRBV10-2 with TRBJ2-1; D gene ambiguous. The CDR3 is 13 amino acids. From germline, CDR1 is WSHSY and CDR2 SAAADI. Trimming left V 0 bases short and J 12 bases short, with 12 bases between. CDR3 sequence: CASSESWTRGQFF. For the CDR3, the DNA is TGCGCCAGCAGTGAGTCGTGGACCCGCGGGCAGTTCTTC.

J is TRBJ2-1 and V is TRBV7-6; TRBD1 might be the D (5 bases). Trimming shortened V by 1 base and J by 4 bases, and 11 bases separated the two germline ends. The CDR3 is 15 residues long. Germline V gene sequence: CDR1 SGHVS, CDR2 FNYEAQ. The CDR3 DNA reads as TGTGCCAGCAGCTTAGTGGAGCAGGGATACAATGAGCAGTTCTTC. Protein product: CASSLVEQGYNEQFF.

J is TRBJ2-1 and V is TRBV9; maybe TRBD2 (5 bases). The CDR3 has 12 residues. The V gene's germline CDR1 is SGDLS and CDR2 YYNGEE. Trimming stripped 4 bases from V and 10 bases from J, with 12 bases between. The CDR3 sequence is CASSSSPGEQFF. In DNA form, the CDR3 reads TGTGCCAGCAGCTCGAGCCCGGGGGAGCAGTTCTTC.

This clone was seen only a few times. This chain uses TRBV5-8 with TRBJ2-7, with 8 bases matching TRBD1. In germline, CDR1 is SGHTS, CDR2 YDEGEE. There are 14 residues in the CDR3. The trim removed 7 bases at V and 2 bases at J, leaving 8 bases unmatched. CDR3 nucleotides: TGTGCCAGCCCTCCCTGGACAGGGCCCTACGAGCAGTACTTC. Its protein product is CASPPWTGPYEQYF.

The gene calls are TRBV9 and TRBJ1-2, with D uncertain. The CDR3 sequence is 14 residues long. Germline V gene lookup returns CDR1 SGDLS and CDR2 YYNGEE. The V and J ends lost 3 bases and 1 base respectively, with 10 bases between them. The CDR3 sequence is CASSAGLFNYGYTF. In nucleotides, the CDR3 is TGTGCCAGCAGCGCAGGACTCTTTAACTATGGCTACACCTTC.